Below are 5 T cell receptor beta chains sequenced from a single sample in a study of blood T cells in healthy people across ages. Primers used in a second PCR of about 6 to 11 cycles were a sample-barcoded 5' primer and a J-beta primer mix. A single record per CDR3 protein comes from TCRdb applying MiXCR to the 5' RACE reads. The profile shows under 950,000 distinct CDR3 sequences, around a fifth of them singletons. The sample comprised blood. Receptor source: a man in his 70s in good health.

This clonotype came up a few times. This sequence joins TRBV19 and TRBJ1-1; D ambiguous. Germline V gene lookup returns CDR1 LNHDA and CDR2 SQIVND (reference sequence). The V end lost 2 bases, the J end lost 11 bases, and 15 bases lay between the germline ends. CDR3 length: 13 amino acids. For the CDR3, the DNA is TGTGCCAGTAGTATATCCCCCTCCCCCGCGGCTTTCTTT. Protein product: CASSISPSPAAFF. The full variable domain, with the rest looked up from reference TRBV19 and TRBJ1-1, is DGGITQSPKYLFRKEGQNVTLSCEQNLNHDAMYWYRQDPGQGLRLIYYSQIVNDFQKGDIAEGYSVSREKKESFPLTVTSAQKNPTAFYLCASSISPSPAAFFGQGTRLTVV.

The J gene is TRBJ1-2, the V gene TRBV18; 9 bases fit TRBD1. The germline CDR1 and CDR2 sequences are KGHSH and LQKENI. Trimming at V came to 0 bases and at J to 2 bases, leaving 4 bases not matched to a gene. This CDR3 is 16 amino acids long. CDR3 region: CASSPPWTGVNYGYTF. CDR3 sequence (DNA): TGTGCCAGCTCACCACCCTGGACAGGGGTGAACTATGGCTACACCTTC. Full variable domain (rest looked up from reference TRBV18 and TRBJ1-2): NAGVMQNPRHLVRRRGQEARLRCSPMKGHSHVYWYRQLPEEGLKFMVYLQKENIIDESGMPKERFSAEFPKEGPSILRIQQVVRGDSAAYFCASSPPWTGVNYGYTFGSGTRLTVV.

The chain couples TRBV12-3 or TRBV12-4 to TRBJ1-2; TRBD1 is a possible D gene (5 bases). The germline V and J ends were trimmed by 8 bases and 8 bases, with 18 bases remaining between them. The CDR3 loop spans 13 amino acids. CDR3 amino acids: CASFLRGAGGYTF. The CDR3, as DNA: TGTGCCAGCTTCTTACGAGGGGCCGGGGGCTACACCTTC.

The genes are TRBV11-2 and TRBJ1-2; a possible D gene is TRBD1 (5 bases). CDR3 length: 13 amino acids. The germline V and J ends were trimmed by 5 bases and 9 bases, with 16 bases remaining between them. CDR1 is SGHAT and CDR2 is FQNNGV in the germline V gene. CDR3 DNA: TGTGCCAGCAGCCCGGACGGGGCAATGCGCTACACCTTC. Translation: CASSPDGAMRYTF.

This clonotype turned up a few times. J is TRBJ1-4 and V is TRBV12-3 or TRBV12-4, with D hard to call. Trimming cost V 5 bases and J 1 base, with 11 bases left between them. The CDR3 is 15 amino acids. CDR3 bases: TGTGCCAGCAGTGCCGCACGGGGAACTAATGAAAAACTGTTTTTT. Translating it yields CASSAARGTNEKLFF.